This entry lists 22 T cell receptor beta chains sequenced from one sample in a study of blood T cell repertoires in COVID-19 (dated by TCRdb to between 2020 and 2021). Libraries were prepared through the immunoSEQ multiplex PCR assay. In its TCRdb copy, this immuneACCESS table keeps in-frame sequences only and misses some clones. Where compared with another copy, unresolved V genes explain less than half of these, and the others have no known cause. This sample holds about 290,000 clones; roughly nine tenths were observed only once. The ten largest clones capture roughly 0.96% of the sample. Sequences were obtained from peripheral blood. These receptors all stem from a woman between 40 and 55 years old who had recovered from COVID-19.

The chain's CDR3 is CASTLESGNRGEQFF. CDR3 DNA: TGTGCCAGCACCCTTGAGAGCGGGAATCGGGGTGAGCAGTTCTTC. The rearrangement links TRBV18 to TRBJ2-1, with 7 bases lining up with TRBD2. The CDR3 sequence is 15 residues long. Germline V gives CDR1 KGHSH, CDR2 LQKENI. J was trimmed by 9 bases and V by 8 bases; bases with no gene match: 16. Variable domain in full (rest from reference TRBV18 and TRBJ2-1): NAGVMQNPRHLVRRRGQEARLRCSPMKGHSHVYWYRQLPEEGLKFMVYLQKENIIDESGMPKERFSAEFPKEGPSILRIQQVVRGDSAAYFCASTLESGNRGEQFFGPGTRLTVL.

This chain links TRBV5-6 with TRBJ2-3; 9 bases align to TRBD2. Germline trimming cut 6 bases from V and 4 bases from J; bases unmatched to any gene: 9. Germline CDR1 is SGHDT and CDR2 is YYEEEE. This CDR3 is 15 amino acids long. CDR3 residues: CASKVAGGDPDTQYF. The CDR3 nucleotides are TGTGCCAGCAAAGTGGCGGGAGGGGACCCAGATACGCAGTATTTT.

This clone was seen a single time. The rearrangement uses TRBV28 and TRBJ2-2; 8 nucleotides match TRBD1. The V gene's germline CDR1 is MDHEN and CDR2 SYDVKM. After removal of 6 bases from V and 6 bases from J, the junction contained 18 bases not matched to a gene. The CDR3 extends over 18 amino acids. CDR3 nucleotides: TGTGCCAGCAGACACCCCCGGGGGTCCAGGGGGCGCGCCGGGGAGCTGTTTTTT. Translated: CASRHPRGSRGRAGELFF.

The chain carries TRBV5-1 and TRBJ2-5, with D perhaps matching TRBD2 (6 bases). Trimming left V 4 bases short and J 5 bases short, with 15 bases between. CDR3 length: 14 amino acids. From germline, CDR1 is SGHRS and CDR2 YFSETQ. CDR3 sequence reads: CASSPVSGEETQYF. DNA of the CDR3: TGCGCCAGCAGCCCGGTCTCGGGAGAGGAGACCCAGTACTTC. Full variable domain (remainder filled in from reference TRBV5-1 and TRBJ2-5): KAGVTQTPRYLIKTRGQQVTLSCSPISGHRSVSWYQQTPGQGLQFLFEYFSETQRNKGNFPGRFSGRQFSNSRSEMNVSTLELGDSALYLCASSPVSGEETQYFGPGTRLLVL.

The chain is built from TRBV5-1 and TRBJ2-3; 9 nucleotides match TRBD2. Germline values: CDR1 SGHRS, CDR2 YFSETQ. This CDR3 has 14 residues. J was trimmed by 4 bases and V by 5 bases; bases with no gene match: 5. DNA for the CDR3: TGCGCCAGCAGTCGTACTAGCGGGCCAGATACGCAGTATTTT. Translating gives CASSRTSGPDTQYF.

This clone appeared a few times. The CDR3 DNA sequence: TGTGCCAGCAGCCAACTCCAGGGGGTTAATTCACCCCTCCACTTT. Its translation is CASSQLQGVNSPLHF. The chain couples TRBV3-1 (or the pseudogene TRBV3-2) to TRBJ1-6; 7 bases agree with TRBD1. Germline V gives CDR1 LGHDT, CDR2 YNNKEL (reference sequence). V was pared by 2 bases and J by 6 bases, with 4 bases of the junction left unmatched. The length of the CDR3 is 15 residues.

This clone was observed a single time. The chain recombines TRBV5-1 with TRBJ2-7, with 9 positions matching TRBD2. Germline V gene lookup returns CDR1 SGHRS and CDR2 YFSETQ. The V segment lost 4 bases and the J segment 3 bases; nucleotides outside the gene matches: 8. The CDR3 runs 15 residues. This chain's CDR3 is CASSLGGSGSYEQYF. The DNA for the CDR3 is TGCGCCAGCAGCCTCGGTGGTAGCGGGAGCTACGAGCAGTACTTC.

The chain uses TRBV7-3 and TRBJ1-3; no definite D call. Trimming shortened V by 5 bases and J by 4 bases, and 9 bases separated the two germline ends. The CDR3 is 13 residues long. Per the germline V gene, CDR1 is SGHTA and CDR2 is FQGTGA. The CDR3 DNA sequence: TGTGCCAGCAGCAGTACACACGGAAACACCATATATTTT. Amino acids: CASSSTHGNTIYF.

This rearrangement joins TRBV6-5 to TRBJ1-4, with 8 bases aligning to TRBD1. The germline CDR1 and CDR2 sequences are MNHEY and SVGAGI. Unmatched junction bases numbered 7, after V lost 8 bases and J lost 2 bases. The CDR3 has 15 amino acids. For the CDR3, the DNA is TGTGCCAGCTACAGGGGGTCGGATACTAATGAAAAACTGTTTTTT. Protein sequence: CASYRGSDTNEKLFF.

As to this clone: The sample holds other DNA sequences that translate to the same CDR3. The gene calls are TRBV12-3 or TRBV12-4 and TRBJ1-2; 7 bases are shared with TRBD1. This CDR3 comprises 13 residues. Trimming cost V 5 bases and J 5 bases; bases outside gene matches: 5. CDR3: CASSPGTDYGYTF. In DNA, the CDR3 is TGTGCCAGCAGTCCCGGGACAGATTATGGCTACACCTTC.

The rearrangement links TRBV2 to TRBJ2-5; the D gene is possibly TRBD2 (5 bases). The CDR3 is made up of 12 amino acids. Germline V gene data show CDR1 as SNHLY and CDR2 as FYNNEI. Trimming left V 3 bases short and J 8 bases short, with 10 bases between. The CDR3 is CASSDRENTQYF. In DNA form, the CDR3 reads TGTGCCAGCAGTGATAGGGAGAACACCCAGTACTTC.

The chain links TRBV2 to TRBJ2-7, with D possibly being TRBD2 (5 bases). Germline-derived CDR1 and CDR2 are SNHLY and FYNNEI. The V end lost 7 bases, the J end lost 2 bases, and 18 bases lay between the germline ends. The CDR3 runs 15 residues. The CDR3 nucleotides are TGTGCCAGCAAGAGGGATCCCGTTACCGCCTACGAGCAGTACTTC. Its protein is CASKRDPVTAYEQYF.

The chain has TRBV5-1 and TRBJ2-5; TRBD2 matches at 8 bases. Germline V gene lookup returns CDR1 SGHRS and CDR2 YFSETQ. J gave up 0 bases and V 0 bases, and 7 bases lay outside the gene matches. The CDR3 extends over 17 amino acids. CDR3 residues: CASSLEGSSGYQETQYF. The CDR3 nucleotides are TGCGCCAGCAGCTTGGAGGGCTCTAGCGGGTACCAAGAGACCCAGTACTTC.

The rearrangement joins TRBV19 to TRBJ2-3; 9 bases agree with TRBD2. The CDR3 covers 18 residues. With 6 bases clipped from V and 0 bases from J, the junction kept 13 bases outside the gene matches. Germline lookup yields CDR1 LNHDA and CDR2 SQIVND (reference sequence). The CDR3 DNA is TGTGCCAGTAGGCCGGTAGCGGGAGATAGGACTAGCACAGATACGCAGTATTTT. Its protein product is CASRPVAGDRTSTDTQYF.

The rearrangement uses TRBV11-2 and TRBJ2-1; possible D gene TRBD1, 7 bases. CDR3 size: 17 residues. Trimming took 5 bases from V and 8 from J, leaving 25 bases between them. Germline CDR1 and CDR2: SGHAT and FQNNGV. CDR3 sequence (DNA): TGTGCCAGCAGCAGAGCCAGGGGGGTAGCTTCCCTCGATGAGCAGTTCTTC. Translation gives CASSRARGVASLDEQFF.

This clone was seen a single time. The gene calls are TRBV18 and TRBJ1-1, with TRBD1 identical over 7 bases. Germline V gene data show CDR1 as KGHSH and CDR2 as LQKENI. Trimming at V came to 1 base and at J to 4 bases, leaving 6 bases not matched to a gene. The CDR3 totals 15 residues. For the CDR3, the DNA is TGTGCCAGCTCACCACAGACAGGGTTGGCCACTGAAGCTTTCTTT. Protein sequence: CASSPQTGLATEAFF.

This chain joins TRBV13 and TRBJ2-2, with no clear D. The V end lost 1 base, the J end lost 6 bases, and 6 bases lay between the germline ends. Germline-derived CDR1 and CDR2 are PRHDT and FYEKMQ (reference sequence). The CDR3 consists of 13 residues. The CDR3 protein is CASSLERPGELFF. DNA for the CDR3: TGTGCCAGCAGCTTAGAGAGGCCCGGGGAGCTGTTTTTT.

The chain joins TRBV6-4 to TRBJ2-2; no firm D call. The CDR3 is made up of 14 amino acids. CDR1 and CDR2 (germline): MRHNA, SNTAGT. Trimming stripped 5 bases from V and 2 bases from J, with 9 bases between. The CDR3 DNA reads as TGTGCCAGCAGTCCCCAAGCAAACACCGGGGAGCTGTTTTTT. It yields the protein CASSPQANTGELFF.

This chain connects TRBV19 to TRBJ2-7, with 9 nucleotides matching TRBD1. The CDR3 runs 14 residues. CDR1 LNHDA and CDR2 SQIVND come from the germline V gene (reference sequence). The V segment lost 7 bases and the J segment 6 bases; nucleotides outside the gene matches: 10. The CDR3 here is CASTPGQGLGEQYF. CDR3 sequence (DNA): TGTGCCAGTACCCCGGGACAGGGTCTGGGCGAGCAGTACTTC. The full variable domain, in which reference TRBV19 and TRBJ2-7 provide the parts outside the CDR3, is DGGITQSPKYLFRKEGQNVTLSCEQNLNHDAMYWYRQDPGQGLRLIYYSQIVNDFQKGDIAEGYSVSREKKESFPLTVTSAQKNPTAFYLCASTPGQGLGEQYFGPGTRLTVT.

CDR3 protein: CAIKEGQGTTLGANVLTF. CDR3 DNA sequence: TGTGCCATCAAGGAGGGACAGGGCACTACCTTAGGGGCCAACGTCCTGACTTTC. The gene calls are TRBV10-3 and TRBJ2-6; 9 positions agree with TRBD1. Germline V gene data show CDR1 as ENHRY and CDR2 as SYGVKD. V lost 7 bases and J lost 4; bases outside the gene matches: 14. This CDR3 is built from 18 residues.

This sequence joins TRBV11-2 and TRBJ2-3; 8 positions match TRBD2. CDR1 is SGHAT, CDR2 FQNNGV, per germline. The V gene end was trimmed by 2 bases and the J gene end by 1 base; junction bases not matched to a gene: 8. The CDR3 length is 17 residues. DNA for the CDR3: TGTGCCAGCAGCTTACCCCCTGCGGGAGGCCGCACAGATACGCAGTATTTT. It translates to CASSLPPAGGRTDTQYF. Full variable domain (remainder filled in from reference TRBV11-2 and TRBJ2-3): EAGVAQSPRYKIIEKRQSVAFWCNPISGHATLYWYQQILGQGPKLLIQFQNNGVVDDSQLPKDRFSAERLKGVDSTLKIQPAKLEDSAVYLCASSLPPAGGRTDTQYFGPGTRLTVL.

This rearrangement joins TRBV27 to TRBJ2-5; D is ambiguous. The CDR3 is 12 residues long. The V gene lost 7 bases and the J gene lost 5 bases, with 11 bases spanning the gap. Germline CDR1 is MNHEY and CDR2 is SMNVEV (reference sequence). As DNA, the CDR3 is TGTGCCAGCACGCCTCGGCGGGAGACCCAGTACTTC. Protein product: CASTPRRETQYF.